Shown below are 3 T cell receptor beta chains from a single sample sequenced in a study of metastatic and nonmetastatic thyroid tumors. With MiXCR, TCRdb called clones anew from the PCR reads. The sample lists roughly 6,600 clones, about 32% occurring once. No patient had received any treatment before thyroid surgery. Input material: adjacent normal tissue. Receptors were obtained from a female donor with papillary thyroid cancer or a benign thyroid nodule (not recorded which). Some clones in this sample may be carry-over from other donors' samples.

This rearrangement joins TRBV10-3 to TRBJ1-5; 10 positions agree with TRBD1. V was pared by 8 bases and J by 0 bases, with 1 base of the junction left unmatched. The germline gives CDR1 ENHRY, CDR2 SYGVKD. The length of the CDR3 is 14 residues. The CDR3 region is CAIGTGDSNQPQHF. The DNA of the CDR3 is TGTGCCATCGGGACAGGGGATAGCAATCAGCCCCAGCATTTT.

This chain connects TRBV11-3 to TRBJ2-7; D possibly corresponds to TRBD2 (5 bases). Germline loops: CDR1 SGHNT, CDR2 YENEEA. The V and J ends lost 4 bases and 3 bases respectively, with 10 bases between them. This CDR3 has 13 amino acids. The CDR3, as DNA: TGTGCCAGCAGCTCCGGGGAGCTCTACGAGCAGTACTTC. Its translation: CASSSGELYEQYF. The whole variable domain, remainder taken from reference TRBV11-3 and TRBJ2-7, is EAGVVQSPRYKIIEKKQPVAFWCNPISGHNTLYWYLQNLGQGPELLIRYENEEAVDDSQLPKDRFSAERLKGVDSTLKIQPAELGDSAVYLCASSSGELYEQYFGPGTRLTVT.

This clone was observed a single time. One end of the junction does not line up with germline, which may come from a read error. V gene TRBV24-1 combines with J gene TRBJ1-6, with D perhaps matching TRBD1 (6 bases). The CDR3 covers 17 residues. Germline V gene data show CDR1 as KGHDR and CDR2 as SFDVKD. CDR3 protein: CATYLRGGNDYNSPLHF. In nucleotides, the CDR3 is TGTGCCACCTATCTGAGGGGGGGAAACGACTATAATTCACCCCTACACTTT.